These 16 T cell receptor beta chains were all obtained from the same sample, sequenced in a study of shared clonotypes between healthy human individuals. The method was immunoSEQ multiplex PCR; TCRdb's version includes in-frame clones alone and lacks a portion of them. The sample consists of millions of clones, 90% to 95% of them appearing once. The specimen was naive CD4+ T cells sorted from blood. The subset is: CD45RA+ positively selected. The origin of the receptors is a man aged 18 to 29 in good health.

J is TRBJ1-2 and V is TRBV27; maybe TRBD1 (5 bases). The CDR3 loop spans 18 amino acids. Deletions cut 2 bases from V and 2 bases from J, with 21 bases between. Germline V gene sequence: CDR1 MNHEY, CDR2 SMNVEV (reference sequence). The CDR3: CASSLPRQGGSPNYGYTF. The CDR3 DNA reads TGTGCCAGCAGTTTACCCCGGCAGGGTGGCTCCCCAAACTATGGCTACACCTTC.

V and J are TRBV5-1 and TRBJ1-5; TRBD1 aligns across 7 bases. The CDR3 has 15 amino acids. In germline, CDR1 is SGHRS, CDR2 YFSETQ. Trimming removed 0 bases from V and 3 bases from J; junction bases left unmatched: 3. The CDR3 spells CASSLEGQPNQPQHF. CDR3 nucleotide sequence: TGCGCCAGCAGCTTGGAGGGACAGCCCAATCAGCCCCAGCATTTT.

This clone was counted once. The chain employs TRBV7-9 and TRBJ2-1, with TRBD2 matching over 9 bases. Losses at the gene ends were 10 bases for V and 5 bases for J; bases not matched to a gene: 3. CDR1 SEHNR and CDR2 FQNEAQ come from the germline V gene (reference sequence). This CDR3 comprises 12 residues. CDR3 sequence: CAKSSGDNEQFF. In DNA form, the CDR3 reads TGTGCCAAATCTAGCGGGGACAATGAGCAGTTCTTC.

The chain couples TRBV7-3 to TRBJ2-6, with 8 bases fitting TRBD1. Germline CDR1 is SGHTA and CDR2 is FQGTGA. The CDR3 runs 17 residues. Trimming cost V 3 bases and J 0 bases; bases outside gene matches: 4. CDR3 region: CASSLTGVFSGANVLTF. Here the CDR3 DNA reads TGTGCCAGCAGCTTGACAGGGGTTTTCTCTGGGGCCAACGTCCTGACTTTC.

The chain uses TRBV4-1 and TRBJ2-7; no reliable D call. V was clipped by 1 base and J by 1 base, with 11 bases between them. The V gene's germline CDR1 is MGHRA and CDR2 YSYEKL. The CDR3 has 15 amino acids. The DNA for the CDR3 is TGCGCCAGCAGCCAAGTCCGAAGGGATTCCTACGAGCAGTACTTC. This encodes CASSQVRRDSYEQYF.

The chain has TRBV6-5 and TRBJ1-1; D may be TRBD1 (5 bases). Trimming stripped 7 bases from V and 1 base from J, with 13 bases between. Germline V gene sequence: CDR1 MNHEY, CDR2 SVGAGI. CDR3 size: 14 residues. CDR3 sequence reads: CASISYRPNTEAFF. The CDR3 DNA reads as TGTGCCAGCATCTCGTACAGGCCGAACACTGAAGCTTTCTTT.

As DNA, the CDR3 is TGCGCCAGCAGCTTACCTACAGGGGAAGGGTCAGATACGCAGTATTTT. It encodes CASSLPTGEGSDTQYF. V is TRBV5-1 and J is TRBJ2-3; 7 bases line up with TRBD1. Germline V gene sequence: CDR1 SGHRS, CDR2 YFSETQ. V was pared by 2 bases and J by 4 bases, with 10 bases of the junction left unmatched. CDR3 length: 16 residues.

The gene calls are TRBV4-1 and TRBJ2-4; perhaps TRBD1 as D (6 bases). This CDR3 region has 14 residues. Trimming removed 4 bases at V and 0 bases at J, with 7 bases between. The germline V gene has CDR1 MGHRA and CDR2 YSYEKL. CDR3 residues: CASSPDRAKNIQYF. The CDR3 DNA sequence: TGCGCCAGCAGCCCGGACAGAGCCAAAAACATTCAGTACTTC.

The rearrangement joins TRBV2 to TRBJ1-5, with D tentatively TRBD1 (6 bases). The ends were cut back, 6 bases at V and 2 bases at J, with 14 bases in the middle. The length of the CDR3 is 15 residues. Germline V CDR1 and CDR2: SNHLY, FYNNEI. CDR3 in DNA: TGTGCCAGCAGACTACAGGGATACGGCAATCAGCCCCAGCATTTT. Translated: CASRLQGYGNQPQHF. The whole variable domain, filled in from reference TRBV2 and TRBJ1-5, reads EPEVTQTPSHQVTQMGQEVILRCVPISNHLYFYWYRQILGQKVEFLVSFYNNEISEKSEIFDDQFSVERPDGSNFTLKIRSTKLEDSAMYFCASRLQGYGNQPQHFGDGTRLSIL.

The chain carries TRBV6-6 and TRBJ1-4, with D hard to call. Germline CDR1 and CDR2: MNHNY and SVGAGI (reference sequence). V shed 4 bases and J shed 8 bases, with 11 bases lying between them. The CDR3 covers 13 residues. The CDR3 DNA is TGTGCCAGCAGTTCCGCCGGTGGGGAAAAACTGTTTTTT. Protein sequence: CASSSAGGEKLFF.

The CDR3 DNA follows: TGTGCAGGGGGAGGGGCTCCGAACACCGGGGAGCTGTTTTTT. Protein: CAGGGAPNTGELFF. The genes are TRBV7-2 and TRBJ2-2; the D gene is possibly TRBD2 (7 bases). CDR1 is SGHTA and CDR2 is FQGNSA in the germline V gene. This CDR3 comprises 14 residues.

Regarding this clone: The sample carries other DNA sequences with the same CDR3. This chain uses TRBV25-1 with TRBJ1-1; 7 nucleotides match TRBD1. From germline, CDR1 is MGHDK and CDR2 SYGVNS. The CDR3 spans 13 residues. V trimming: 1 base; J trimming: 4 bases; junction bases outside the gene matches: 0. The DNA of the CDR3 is TGTGCCAGCAGTGAATCAGGGGGCACTGAAGCTTTCTTT. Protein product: CASSESGGTEAFF. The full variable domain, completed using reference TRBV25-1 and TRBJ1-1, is EADIYQTPRYLVIGTGKKITLECSQTMGHDKMYWYQQDPGMELHLIHYSYGVNSTEKGDLSSESTVSRIRTEHFPLTLESARPSHTSQYLCASSESGGTEAFFGQGTRLTVV.

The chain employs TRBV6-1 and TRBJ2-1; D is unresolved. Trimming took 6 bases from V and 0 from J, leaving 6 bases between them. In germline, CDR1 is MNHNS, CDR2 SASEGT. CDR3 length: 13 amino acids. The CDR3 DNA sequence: TGTGCCAGCAGAGCCAGCTCCTACAATGAGCAGTTCTTC. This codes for CASRASSYNEQFF.

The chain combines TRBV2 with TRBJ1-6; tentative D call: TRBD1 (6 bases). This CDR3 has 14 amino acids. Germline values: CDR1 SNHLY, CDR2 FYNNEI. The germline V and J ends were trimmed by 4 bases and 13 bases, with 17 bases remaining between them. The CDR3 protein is CASSVEQGDYPLHF. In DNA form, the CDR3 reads TGTGCCAGCAGTGTAGAACAGGGAGATTACCCCCTCCACTTT.

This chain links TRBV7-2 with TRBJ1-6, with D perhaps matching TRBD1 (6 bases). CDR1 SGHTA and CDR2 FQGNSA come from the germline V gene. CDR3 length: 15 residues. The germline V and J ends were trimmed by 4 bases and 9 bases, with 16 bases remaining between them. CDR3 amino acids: CASSSTRGGGSPLHF. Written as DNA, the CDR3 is TGTGCCAGCAGCTCAACCAGAGGGGGTGGTTCACCCCTCCACTTT.

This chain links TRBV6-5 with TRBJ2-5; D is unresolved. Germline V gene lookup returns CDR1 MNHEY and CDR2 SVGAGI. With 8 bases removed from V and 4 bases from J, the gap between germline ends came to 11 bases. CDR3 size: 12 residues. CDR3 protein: CASGQPRETQYF. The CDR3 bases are TGTGCCAGCGGCCAGCCCAGAGAGACCCAGTACTTC.